The rows below give T cell receptor beta chains drawn from one sample of a study of CD8 T cells in cerebrospinal fluid in Alzheimer's disease. TCRdb re-called the 10x single-cell sequencing reads and shows each CDR3 protein once, DNA omitted. Its table records over a thousand distinct CDR3 sequences. Sequencing used cerebrospinal fluid. These TCRs come from a human donor with mild cognitive impairment. CDR3s include the opening cysteine and the closing phenylalanine or tryptophan. Clone size is given for some rows only: seen once, a few or many times, or a class if the clone is expanded.

CDR3,J,size,V
CASSLRGSNEKLFF,TRBJ1-4,medium-sized,TRBV7-6
CASSSGQTHYEQYF,TRBJ2-7,medium-sized,TRBV18
CASSQGVGPGNTIYF,TRBJ1-3,-,TRBV4-1
CASNPGTGSYNEQFF,TRBJ2-1,large,TRBV7-9
CASSVLLGEKLFF,TRBJ1-4,-,TRBV6-4
CARREGLDQPQHF,TRBJ1-5,medium-sized,TRBV10-3
CASRPATRGRSSYEQYF,TRBJ2-7,medium-sized,TRBV6-2/TRBV6-3
CASTEQGRLNTEAFF,TRBJ1-1,-,TRBV19
CASRPGQATTNEKLFF,TRBJ1-4,large,TRBV6-5
CASSFTASAGSEAFF,TRBJ1-1,large,TRBV5-1
CASSLGGFRTNEKLFF,TRBJ1-4,medium-sized,TRBV12-3/TRBV12-4
CASNLQGINEKLFF,TRBJ1-4,medium-sized,TRBV2
CASSSKTGPPDTQYF,TRBJ2-3,medium-sized,TRBV9
CSAGKTSGGPAETQYF,TRBJ2-5,hyperexpanded,TRBV20-1
CATNRGTEAFF,TRBJ1-1,medium-sized,TRBV28
CASSQDGQGAYNEQFF,TRBJ2-1,medium-sized,TRBV4-3
CASSAPGQGANSPLHF,TRBJ1-6,medium-sized,TRBV6-1
CSARDSNTEAFF,TRBJ1-1,-,TRBV20-1
CASSQGGTSYNSPLHF,TRBJ1-6,medium-sized,TRBV3-1
CASSSSGGYSTGELFF,TRBJ2-2,medium-sized,TRBV2
CATSGGRQSNQPQHF,TRBJ1-5,large,TRBV24-1
CASSLESQGGNTEAFF,TRBJ1-1,medium-sized,TRBV7-2
CASSRTGGGVATQYF,TRBJ2-3,large,TRBV13
CASSRRDSKDTQYF,TRBJ2-3,large,TRBV7-9
CSAMGQFYEQYF,TRBJ2-7,large,TRBV20-1
CAWSVWGQGLNNEQFF,TRBJ2-1,medium-sized,TRBV30
CASSLGGAAFF,TRBJ1-1,medium-sized,TRBV27
CSASSSGPDTQYF,TRBJ2-3,large,TRBV20-1
CATKLGTGLQAGGYTF,TRBJ1-2,large,TRBV6-1
CAWSVQGGQNIQYF,TRBJ2-4,medium-sized,TRBV30
CASTRTSAAEAFF,TRBJ1-1,large,TRBV2
CADKTGGYASNQPQHF,TRBJ1-5,medium-sized,TRBV21-1
CASSQGGSEDTQYF,TRBJ2-3,large,TRBV4-1
CASSSLWLGNTGELFF,TRBJ2-2,large,TRBV5-1
CASSQGQGDTEAFF,TRBJ1-1,medium-sized,TRBV4-3
CASSSEGAVYEQYF,TRBJ2-7,medium-sized,TRBV5-1
CASSVEWGGYTF,TRBJ1-2,-,TRBV19
CASSRDVRGSTEAFF,TRBJ1-1,large,TRBV4-3
CSARDANRGNTEAFF,TRBJ1-1,medium-sized,TRBV20-1
CATGQQATNEKLFF,TRBJ1-4,-,TRBV19
CASSRGRGETQYF,TRBJ2-5,medium-sized,TRBV6-5
CASTGGAEAFF,TRBJ1-1,medium-sized,TRBV6-6
CASSGLAGSSYNEQFF,TRBJ2-1,-,TRBV12-3/TRBV12-4
CASQLMPNTGELFF,TRBJ2-2,large,TRBV7-9
CATRQGANTGELFF,TRBJ2-2,medium-sized,TRBV19